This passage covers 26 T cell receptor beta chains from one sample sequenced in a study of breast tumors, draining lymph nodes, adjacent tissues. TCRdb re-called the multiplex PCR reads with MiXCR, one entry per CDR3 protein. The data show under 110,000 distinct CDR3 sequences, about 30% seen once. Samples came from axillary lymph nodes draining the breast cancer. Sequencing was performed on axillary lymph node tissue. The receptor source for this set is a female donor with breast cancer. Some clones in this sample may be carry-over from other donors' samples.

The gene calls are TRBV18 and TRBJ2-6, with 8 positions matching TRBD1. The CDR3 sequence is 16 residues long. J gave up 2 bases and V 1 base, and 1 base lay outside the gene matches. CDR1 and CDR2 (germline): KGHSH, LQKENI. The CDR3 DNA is TGTGCCAGCTCACCACTACAGGGGGCTGGGGCCAACGTCCTGACTTTC. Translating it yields CASSPLQGAGANVLTF.

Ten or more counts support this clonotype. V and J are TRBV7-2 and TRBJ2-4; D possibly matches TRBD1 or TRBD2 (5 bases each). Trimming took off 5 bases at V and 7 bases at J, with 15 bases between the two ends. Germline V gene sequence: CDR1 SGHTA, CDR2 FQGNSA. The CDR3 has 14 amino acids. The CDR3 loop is CASSAGTLENIQYF. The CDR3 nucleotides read TGTGCCAGCAGCGCCGGGACCCTTGAGAACATTCAGTACTTC. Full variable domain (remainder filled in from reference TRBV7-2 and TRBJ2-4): GAGVSQSPSNKVTEKGKDVELRCDPISGHTALYWYRQSLGQGLEFLIYFQGNSAPDKSGLPSDRFSAERTGGSVSTLTIQRTQQEDSAVYLCASSAGTLENIQYFGAGTRLSVL.

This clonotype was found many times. CDR3 nucleotides: TGCAGTGCTAGGCGACAGGGCAACACCGGGGAGCTGTTTTTT. Translated: CSARRQGNTGELFF. The V and J genes are TRBV20-1 and TRBJ2-2; 7 nucleotides align to TRBD1. This CDR3 is 14 amino acids long. Trimming removed 3 bases from V and 2 bases from J; junction bases left unmatched: 3. Per germline, CDR1 DFQATT and CDR2 SNEGSKA (reference sequence).

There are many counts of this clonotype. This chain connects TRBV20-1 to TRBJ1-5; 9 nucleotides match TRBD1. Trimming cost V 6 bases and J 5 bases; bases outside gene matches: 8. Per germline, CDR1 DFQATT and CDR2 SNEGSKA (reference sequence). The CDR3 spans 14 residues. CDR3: CSAQAGQGDQPQHF. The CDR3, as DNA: TGCAGTGCCCAAGCGGGACAGGGTGATCAGCCCCAGCATTTT.

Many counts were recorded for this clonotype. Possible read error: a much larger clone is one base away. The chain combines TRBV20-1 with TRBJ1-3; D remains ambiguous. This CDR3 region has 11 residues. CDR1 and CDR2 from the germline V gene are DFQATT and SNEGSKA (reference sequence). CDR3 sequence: CSTRGQNTIYF. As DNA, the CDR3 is TGCAGTACTAGAGGTCAAAACACCATATATTTT.

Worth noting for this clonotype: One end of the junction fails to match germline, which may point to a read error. CDR3 nucleotide sequence: TGTGCCAGCAGCCGCCACAATGAGCGGTTCTTC. Its protein is CASSRHNERFF. This chain connects TRBV6-5 to TRBJ2-1; D is unresolved. Germline V gene lookup returns CDR1 MNHEY and CDR2 SVGAGI. The CDR3 length is 11 residues.

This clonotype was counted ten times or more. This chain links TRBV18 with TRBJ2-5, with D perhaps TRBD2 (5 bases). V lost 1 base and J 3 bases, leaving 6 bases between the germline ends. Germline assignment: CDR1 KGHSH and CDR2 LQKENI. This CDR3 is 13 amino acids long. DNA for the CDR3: TGTGCCAGCTCACCACTCGGGAAAGAGACCCAGTACTTC. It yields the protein CASSPLGKETQYF. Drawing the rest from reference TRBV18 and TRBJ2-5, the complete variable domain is NAGVMQNPRHLVRRRGQEARLRCSPMKGHSHVYWYRQLPEEGLKFMVYLQKENIIDESGMPKERFSAEFPKEGPSILRIQQVVRGDSAAYFCASSPLGKETQYFGPGTRLLVL.

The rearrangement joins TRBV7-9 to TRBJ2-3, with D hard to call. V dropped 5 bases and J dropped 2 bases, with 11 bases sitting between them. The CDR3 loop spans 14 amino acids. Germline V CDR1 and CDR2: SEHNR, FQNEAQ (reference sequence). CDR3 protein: CASSIRVYTDTQYF. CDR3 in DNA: TGTGCCAGCAGCATCCGGGTCTACACAGATACGCAGTATTTT.

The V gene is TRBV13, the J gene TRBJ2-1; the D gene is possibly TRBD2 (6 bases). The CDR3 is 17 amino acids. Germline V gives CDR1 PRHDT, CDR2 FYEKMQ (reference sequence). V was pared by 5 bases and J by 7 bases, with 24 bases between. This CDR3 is CASSGPIADTRRNEQFF. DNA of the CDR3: TGTGCCAGCAGCGGACCAATAGCGGACACCCGGCGGAATGAGCAGTTCTTC.

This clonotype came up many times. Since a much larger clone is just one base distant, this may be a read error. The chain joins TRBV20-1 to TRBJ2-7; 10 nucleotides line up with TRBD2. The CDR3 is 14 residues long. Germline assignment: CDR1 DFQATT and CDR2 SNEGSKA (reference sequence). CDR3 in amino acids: CSAAPGLASSEQYF. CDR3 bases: TGCAGTGCTGCACCGGGACTAGCGTCCTCCGAGCAGTACTTC.

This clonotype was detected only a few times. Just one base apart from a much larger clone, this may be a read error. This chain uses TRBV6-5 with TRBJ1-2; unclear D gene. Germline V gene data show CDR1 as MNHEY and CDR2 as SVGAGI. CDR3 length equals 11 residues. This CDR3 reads CASSHLAGHTF. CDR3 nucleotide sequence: TGTGCCAGCAGTCACCTCGCTGGCCACACCTTC.

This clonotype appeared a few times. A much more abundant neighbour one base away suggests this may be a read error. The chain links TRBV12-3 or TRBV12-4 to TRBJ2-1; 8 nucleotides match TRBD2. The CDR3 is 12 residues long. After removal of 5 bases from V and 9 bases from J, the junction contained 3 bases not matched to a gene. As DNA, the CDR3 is TGTGCCAGCAGTCACACTAGCGGTGAGCAGTTCTTC. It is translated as CASSHTSGEQFF.

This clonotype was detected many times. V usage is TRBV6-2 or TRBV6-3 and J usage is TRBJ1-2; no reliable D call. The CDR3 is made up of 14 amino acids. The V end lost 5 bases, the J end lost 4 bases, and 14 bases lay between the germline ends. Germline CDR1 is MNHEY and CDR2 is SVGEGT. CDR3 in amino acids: CASSDSQAGYGYTF. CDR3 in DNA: TGTGCCAGCAGTGATTCGCAGGCCGGCTATGGCTACACCTTC.

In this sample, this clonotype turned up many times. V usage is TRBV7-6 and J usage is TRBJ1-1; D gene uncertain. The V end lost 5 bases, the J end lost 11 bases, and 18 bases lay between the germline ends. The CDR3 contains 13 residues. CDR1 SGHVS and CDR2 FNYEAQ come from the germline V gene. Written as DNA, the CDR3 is TGTGCCAGCAGCGCCGACGGGGAAGGGTCGGCTTTCTTT. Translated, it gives CASSADGEGSAFF. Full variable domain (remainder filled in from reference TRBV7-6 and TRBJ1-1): GAGVSQSPRYKVTKRGQDVALRCDPISGHVSLYWYRQALGQGPEFLTYFNYEAQQDKSGLPNDRFSAERPEGSISTLTIQRTEQRDSAMYRCASSADGEGSAFFGQGTRLTVV.

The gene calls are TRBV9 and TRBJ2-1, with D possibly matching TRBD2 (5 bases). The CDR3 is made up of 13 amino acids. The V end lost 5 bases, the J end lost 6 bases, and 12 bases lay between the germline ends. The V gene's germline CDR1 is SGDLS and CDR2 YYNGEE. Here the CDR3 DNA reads TGTGCCAGCAGGGGAGTAGCGTCCAATGAGCAGTTCTTC. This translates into CASRGVASNEQFF.

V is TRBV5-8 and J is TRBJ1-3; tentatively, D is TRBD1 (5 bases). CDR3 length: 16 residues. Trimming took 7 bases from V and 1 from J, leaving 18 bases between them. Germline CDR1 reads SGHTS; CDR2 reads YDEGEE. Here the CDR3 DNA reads TGTGCCAGCCCCCAGGAGACAGCGCTATCTGGAAACACCATATATTTT. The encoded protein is CASPQETALSGNTIYF.

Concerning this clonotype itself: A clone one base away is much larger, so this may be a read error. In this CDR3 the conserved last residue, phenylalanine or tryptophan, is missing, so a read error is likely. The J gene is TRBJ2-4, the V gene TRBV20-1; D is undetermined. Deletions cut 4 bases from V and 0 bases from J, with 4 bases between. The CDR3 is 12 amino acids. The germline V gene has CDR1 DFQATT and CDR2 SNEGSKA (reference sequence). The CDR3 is CSATPAKNIQYC. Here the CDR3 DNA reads TGCAGTGCTACCCCAGCCAAAAACATTCAGTACTGC.

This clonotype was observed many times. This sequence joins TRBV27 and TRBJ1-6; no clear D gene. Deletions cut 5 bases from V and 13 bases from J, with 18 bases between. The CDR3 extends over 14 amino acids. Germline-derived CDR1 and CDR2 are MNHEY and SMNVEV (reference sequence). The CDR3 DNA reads TGTGCCAGCAGTCGGACCGGGAGTGCTGCGCCCCTCCACTTT. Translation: CASSRTGSAAPLHF.

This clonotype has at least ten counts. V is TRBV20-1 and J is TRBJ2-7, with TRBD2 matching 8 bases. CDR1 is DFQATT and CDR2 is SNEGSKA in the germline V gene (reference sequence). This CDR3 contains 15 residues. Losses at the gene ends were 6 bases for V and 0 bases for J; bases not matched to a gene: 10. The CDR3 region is CSAVPGGVNSYEQYF. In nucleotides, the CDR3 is TGCAGTGCCGTTCCGGGGGGGGTGAACTCCTACGAGCAGTACTTC.

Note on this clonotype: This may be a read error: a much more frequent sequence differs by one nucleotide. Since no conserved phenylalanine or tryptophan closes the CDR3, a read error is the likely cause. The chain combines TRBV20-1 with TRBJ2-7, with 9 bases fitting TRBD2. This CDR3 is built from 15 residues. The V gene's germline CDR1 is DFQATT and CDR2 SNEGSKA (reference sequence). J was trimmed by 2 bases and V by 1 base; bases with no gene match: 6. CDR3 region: CSARALAGATYEQYL. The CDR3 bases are TGCAGTGCTAGAGCCTTAGCGGGAGCGACCTACGAGCAGTACCTC.

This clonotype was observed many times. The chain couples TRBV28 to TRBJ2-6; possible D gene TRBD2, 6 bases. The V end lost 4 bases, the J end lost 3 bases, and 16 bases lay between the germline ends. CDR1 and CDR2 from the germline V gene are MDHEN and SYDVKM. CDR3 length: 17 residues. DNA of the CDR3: TGTGCCAGCAGTTCTGTCCTCTCGGGAGTTGGGGCCAACGTCCTGACTTTC. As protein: CASSSVLSGVGANVLTF.

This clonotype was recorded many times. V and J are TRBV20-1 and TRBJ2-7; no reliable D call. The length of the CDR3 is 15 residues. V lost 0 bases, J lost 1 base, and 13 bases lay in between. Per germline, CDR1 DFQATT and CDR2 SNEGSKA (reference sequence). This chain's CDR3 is CSARDQTHASYEQYF. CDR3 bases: TGCAGTGCTAGAGACCAGACCCACGCTTCCTACGAGCAGTACTTC.

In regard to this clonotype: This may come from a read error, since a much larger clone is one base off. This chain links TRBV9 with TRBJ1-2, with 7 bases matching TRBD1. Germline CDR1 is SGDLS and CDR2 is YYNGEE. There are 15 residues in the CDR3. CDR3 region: CASSDRDRYNYGSTF. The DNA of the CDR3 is TGTGCCAGCAGCGACCGGGACAGATATAACTATGGCTCCACCTTC.

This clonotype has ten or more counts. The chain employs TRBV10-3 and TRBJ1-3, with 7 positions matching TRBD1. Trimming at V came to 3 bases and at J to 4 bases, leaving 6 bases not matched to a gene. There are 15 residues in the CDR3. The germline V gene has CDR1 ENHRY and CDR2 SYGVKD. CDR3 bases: TGTGCCATCAGTGACAGGGGGGGATTCGGAAACACCATATATTTT. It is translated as CAISDRGGFGNTIYF.

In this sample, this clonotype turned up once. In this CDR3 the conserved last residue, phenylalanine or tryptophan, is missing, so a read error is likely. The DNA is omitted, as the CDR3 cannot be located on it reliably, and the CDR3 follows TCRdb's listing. This chain's CDR3 is CASSYSTGVS. The J gene is TRBJ2-2, the V gene TRBV6-1; the table assigns TRBD1, which was not confirmed against the DNA. The CDR3 length is 10 residues, termini included. Germline CDR1 MNHNS, CDR2 SASEGT.

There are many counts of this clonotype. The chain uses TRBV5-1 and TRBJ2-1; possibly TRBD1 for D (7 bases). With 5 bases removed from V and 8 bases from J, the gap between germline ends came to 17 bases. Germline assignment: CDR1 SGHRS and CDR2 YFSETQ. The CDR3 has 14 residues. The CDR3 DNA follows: TGCGCCAGCAGAAAGCAGGGGGGTTCTGATGAGCAGTTCTTC. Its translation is CASRKQGGSDEQFF.